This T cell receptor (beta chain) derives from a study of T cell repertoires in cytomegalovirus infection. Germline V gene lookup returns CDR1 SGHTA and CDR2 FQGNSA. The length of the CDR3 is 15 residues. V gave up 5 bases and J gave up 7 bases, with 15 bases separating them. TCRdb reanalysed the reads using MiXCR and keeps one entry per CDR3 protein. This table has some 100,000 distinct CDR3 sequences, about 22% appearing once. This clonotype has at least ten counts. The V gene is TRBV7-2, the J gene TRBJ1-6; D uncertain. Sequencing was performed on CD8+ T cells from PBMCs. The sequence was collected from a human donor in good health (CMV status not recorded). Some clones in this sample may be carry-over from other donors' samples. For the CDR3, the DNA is TGTGCCAGCAGCGGGGAAAGGCGGTTCAATTCACCCCTCCACTTT. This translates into CASSGERRFNSPLHF.